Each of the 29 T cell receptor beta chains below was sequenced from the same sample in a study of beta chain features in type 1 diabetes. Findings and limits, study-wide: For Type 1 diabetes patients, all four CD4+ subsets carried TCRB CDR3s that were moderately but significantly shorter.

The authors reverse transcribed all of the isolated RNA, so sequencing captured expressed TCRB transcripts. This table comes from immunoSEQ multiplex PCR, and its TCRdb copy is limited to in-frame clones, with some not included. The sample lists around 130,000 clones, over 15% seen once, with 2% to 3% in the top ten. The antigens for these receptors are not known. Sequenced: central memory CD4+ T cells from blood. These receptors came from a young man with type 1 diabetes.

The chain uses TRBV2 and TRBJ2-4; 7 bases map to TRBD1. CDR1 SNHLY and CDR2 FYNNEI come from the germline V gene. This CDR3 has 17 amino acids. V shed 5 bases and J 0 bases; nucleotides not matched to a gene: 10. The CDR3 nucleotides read TGTGCCAGCAGTCTAGGACAGGTGAATCTAGCCAAAAACATTCAGTACTTC. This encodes CASSLGQVNLAKNIQYF.

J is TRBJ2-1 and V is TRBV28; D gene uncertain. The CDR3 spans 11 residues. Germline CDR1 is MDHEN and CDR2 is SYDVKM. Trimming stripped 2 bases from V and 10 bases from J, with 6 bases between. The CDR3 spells CASSLSREQFF. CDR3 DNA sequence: TGTGCCAGCAGTTTAAGTAGGGAGCAGTTCTTC. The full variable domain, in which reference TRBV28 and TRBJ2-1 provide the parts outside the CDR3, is DVKVTQSSRYLVKRTGEKVFLECVQDMDHENMFWYRQDPGLGLRLIYFSYDVKMKEKGDIPEGYSVSREKKERFSLILESASTNQTSMYLCASSLSREQFFGPGTRLTVL.

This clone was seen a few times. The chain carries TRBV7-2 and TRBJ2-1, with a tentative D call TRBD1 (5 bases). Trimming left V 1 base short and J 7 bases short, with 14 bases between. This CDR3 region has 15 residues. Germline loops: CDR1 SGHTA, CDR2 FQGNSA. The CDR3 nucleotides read TGTGCCAGCAGCTTAGAAGGGGCCCCGGAGAATGAGCAGTTCTTC. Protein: CASSLEGAPENEQFF.

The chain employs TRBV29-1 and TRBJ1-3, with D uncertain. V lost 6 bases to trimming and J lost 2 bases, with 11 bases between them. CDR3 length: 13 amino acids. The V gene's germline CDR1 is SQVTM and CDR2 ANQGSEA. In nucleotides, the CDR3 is TGCAGCGTAACGGACTTAGCTGGAAACACCATATATTTT. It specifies CSVTDLAGNTIYF.

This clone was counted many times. This CDR3 reads CASSHGGAGEQFF. Written as DNA, the CDR3 is TGTGCCAGCAGCCACGGGGGGGCCGGTGAGCAGTTCTTC. This chain joins TRBV7-9 and TRBJ2-1, with TRBD2 matching 8 bases. V dropped 5 bases and J dropped 9; count of bases not matched to a gene: 6. Looked up from germline, CDR1 is SEHNR and CDR2 is FQNEAQ (reference sequence). The CDR3 spans 13 residues. Full variable domain (rest looked up from reference TRBV7-9 and TRBJ2-1): DTGVSQNPRHKITKRGQNVTFRCDPISEHNRLYWYRQTLGQGPEFLTYFQNEAQLEKSRLLSDRFSAERPKGSFSTLEIQRTEQGDSAMYLCASSHGGAGEQFFGPGTRLTVL.

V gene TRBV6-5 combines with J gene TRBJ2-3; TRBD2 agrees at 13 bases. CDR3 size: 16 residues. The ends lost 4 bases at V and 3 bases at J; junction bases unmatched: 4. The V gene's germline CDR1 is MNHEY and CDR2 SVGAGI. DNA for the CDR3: TGTGCCAGCAGTTCAACTAGCGGGGGGGCTACAGATACGCAGTATTTT. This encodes CASSSTSGGATDTQYF.

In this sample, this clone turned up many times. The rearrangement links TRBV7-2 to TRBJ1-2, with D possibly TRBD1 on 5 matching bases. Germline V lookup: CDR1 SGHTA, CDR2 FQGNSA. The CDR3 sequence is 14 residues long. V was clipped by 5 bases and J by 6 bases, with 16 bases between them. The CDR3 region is CASSLRRGLDGYTF. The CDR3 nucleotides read TGTGCCAGCAGCCTCCGGAGGGGTCTCGATGGCTACACCTTC.

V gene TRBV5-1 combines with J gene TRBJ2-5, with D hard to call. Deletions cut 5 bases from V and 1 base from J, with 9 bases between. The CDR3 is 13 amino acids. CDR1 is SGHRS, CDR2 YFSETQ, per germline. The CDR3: CASRWYSQETQYF. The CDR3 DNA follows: TGCGCCAGCAGATGGTACAGCCAAGAGACCCAGTACTTC.

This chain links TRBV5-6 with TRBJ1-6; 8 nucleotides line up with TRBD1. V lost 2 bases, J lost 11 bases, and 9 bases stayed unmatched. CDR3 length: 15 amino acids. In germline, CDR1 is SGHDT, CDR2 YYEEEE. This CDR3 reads CASSFRGQDQPPLHF. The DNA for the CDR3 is TGTGCCAGCAGCTTCCGGGGACAGGATCAACCACCCCTCCACTTT.

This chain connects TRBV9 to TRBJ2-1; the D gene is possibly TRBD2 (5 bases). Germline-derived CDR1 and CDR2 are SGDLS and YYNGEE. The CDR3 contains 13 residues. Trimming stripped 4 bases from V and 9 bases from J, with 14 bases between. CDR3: CASSPQLGFEQFF. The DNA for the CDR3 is TGTGCCAGCAGCCCTCAACTAGGGTTTGAGCAGTTCTTC.

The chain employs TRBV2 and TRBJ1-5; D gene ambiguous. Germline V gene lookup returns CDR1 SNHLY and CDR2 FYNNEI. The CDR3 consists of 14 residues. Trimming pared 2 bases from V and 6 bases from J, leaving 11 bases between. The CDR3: CASSEIERSQPQHF. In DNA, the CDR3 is TGTGCCAGCAGTGAAATTGAACGAAGTCAGCCCCAGCATTTT.

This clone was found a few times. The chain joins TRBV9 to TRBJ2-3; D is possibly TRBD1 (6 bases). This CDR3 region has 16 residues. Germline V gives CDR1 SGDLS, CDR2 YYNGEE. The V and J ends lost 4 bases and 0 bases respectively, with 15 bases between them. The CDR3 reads CASSIQGQQSTDTQYF. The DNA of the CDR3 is TGTGCCAGCAGCATTCAGGGACAACAAAGCACAGATACGCAGTATTTT.

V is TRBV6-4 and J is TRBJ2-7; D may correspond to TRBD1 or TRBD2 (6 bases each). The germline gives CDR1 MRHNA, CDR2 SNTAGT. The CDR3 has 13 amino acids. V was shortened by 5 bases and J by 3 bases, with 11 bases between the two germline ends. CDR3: CASSPGADYEQYF. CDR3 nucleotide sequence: TGTGCCAGCAGTCCGGGGGCGGACTACGAGCAGTACTTC.

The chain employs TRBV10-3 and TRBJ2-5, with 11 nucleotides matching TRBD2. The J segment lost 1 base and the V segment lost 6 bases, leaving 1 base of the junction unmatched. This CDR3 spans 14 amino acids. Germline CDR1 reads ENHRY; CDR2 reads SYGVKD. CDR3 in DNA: TGTGCCATCAGCGGACTAGCGGGCCAAGAGACCCAGTACTTC. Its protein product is CAISGLAGQETQYF.

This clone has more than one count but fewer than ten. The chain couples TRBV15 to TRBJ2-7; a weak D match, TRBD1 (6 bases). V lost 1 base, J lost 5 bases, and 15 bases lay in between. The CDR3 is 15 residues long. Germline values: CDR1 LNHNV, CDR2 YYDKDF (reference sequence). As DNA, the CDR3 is TGTGCCACCAGCAGAGTCAGCGACAGGTCCCACGAGCAGTACTTC. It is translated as CATSRVSDRSHEQYF.

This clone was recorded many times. The DNA of the CDR3 is TGCGCCAGCAGCCCTCGTAGTGGATCCTACAATGAGCAGTTCTTC. Amino acids: CASSPRSGSYNEQFF. J is TRBJ2-1 and V is TRBV4-3; no clear D gene. CDR1 LGHNA and CDR2 YSLEER come from the germline V gene. The CDR3 covers 15 residues. V lost 4 bases and J 1 base, leaving 11 bases between the germline ends.

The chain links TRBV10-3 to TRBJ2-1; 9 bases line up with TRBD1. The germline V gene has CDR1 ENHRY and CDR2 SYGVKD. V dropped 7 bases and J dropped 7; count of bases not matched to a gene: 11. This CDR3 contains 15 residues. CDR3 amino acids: CAIKGQGALGNEQFF. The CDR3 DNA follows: TGTGCCATCAAGGGACAGGGTGCTCTGGGAAATGAGCAGTTCTTC.

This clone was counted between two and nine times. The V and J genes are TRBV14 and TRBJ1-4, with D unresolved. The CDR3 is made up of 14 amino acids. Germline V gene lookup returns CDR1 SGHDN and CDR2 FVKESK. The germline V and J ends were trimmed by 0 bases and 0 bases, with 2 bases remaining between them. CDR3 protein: CASSQDATNEKLFF. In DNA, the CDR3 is TGTGCCAGCAGCCAAGATGCAACTAATGAAAAACTGTTTTTT.

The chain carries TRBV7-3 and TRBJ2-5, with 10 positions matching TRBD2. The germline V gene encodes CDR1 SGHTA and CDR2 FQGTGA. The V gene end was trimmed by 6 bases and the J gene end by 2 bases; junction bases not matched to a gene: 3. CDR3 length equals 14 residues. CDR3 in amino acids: CASSFSGGQETQYF. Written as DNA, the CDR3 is TGTGCCAGCAGTTTTAGCGGGGGGCAAGAGACCCAGTACTTC.

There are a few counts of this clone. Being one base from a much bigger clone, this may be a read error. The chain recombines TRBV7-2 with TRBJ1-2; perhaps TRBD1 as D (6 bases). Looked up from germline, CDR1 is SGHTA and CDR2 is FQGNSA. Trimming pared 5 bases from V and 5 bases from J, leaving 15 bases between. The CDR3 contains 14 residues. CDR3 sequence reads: CASSASGAGYGYTF. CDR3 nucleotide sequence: TGTGCCAGCAGCGCCTCGGGGGCGGGATATGGCTACACCTTC.

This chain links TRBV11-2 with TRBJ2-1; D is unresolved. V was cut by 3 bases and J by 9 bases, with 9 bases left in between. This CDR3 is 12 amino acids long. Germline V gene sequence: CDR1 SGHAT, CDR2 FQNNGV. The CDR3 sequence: CASSFQGGEQFF. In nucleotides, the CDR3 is TGTGCCAGCAGCTTCCAAGGCGGTGAGCAGTTCTTC.

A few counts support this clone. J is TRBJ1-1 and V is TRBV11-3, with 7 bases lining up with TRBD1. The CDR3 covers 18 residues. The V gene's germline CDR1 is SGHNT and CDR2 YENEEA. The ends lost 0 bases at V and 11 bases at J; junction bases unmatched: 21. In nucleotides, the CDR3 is TGTGCCAGCAGCTTAGATCAGGGGGGATCGGCAGCTGGCGGCTCGGCTTTCTTT. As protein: CASSLDQGGSAAGGSAFF.

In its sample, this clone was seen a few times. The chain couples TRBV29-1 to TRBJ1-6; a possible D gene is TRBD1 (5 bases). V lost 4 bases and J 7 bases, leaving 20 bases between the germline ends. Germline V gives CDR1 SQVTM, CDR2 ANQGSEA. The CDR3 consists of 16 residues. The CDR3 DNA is TGCAGCGTTGGAGGGGAATCGACAGACGCGAATTCACCCCTCCACTTT. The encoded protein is CSVGGESTDANSPLHF.

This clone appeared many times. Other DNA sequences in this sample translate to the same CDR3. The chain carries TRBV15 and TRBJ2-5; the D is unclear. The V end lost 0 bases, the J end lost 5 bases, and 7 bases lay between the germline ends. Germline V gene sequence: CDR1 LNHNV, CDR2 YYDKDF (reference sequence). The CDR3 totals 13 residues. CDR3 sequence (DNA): TGTGCCACCAGCAGAGATCCTCGGGAGACCCAGTACTTC. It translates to CATSRDPRETQYF.

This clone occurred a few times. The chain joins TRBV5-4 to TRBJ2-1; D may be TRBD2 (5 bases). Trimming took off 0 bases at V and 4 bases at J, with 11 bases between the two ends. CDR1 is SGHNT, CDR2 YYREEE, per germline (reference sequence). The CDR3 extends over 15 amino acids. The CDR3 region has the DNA TGTGCCAGCAGCTTGGACGGGGAACGTTACAATGAGCAGTTCTTC. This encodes CASSLDGERYNEQFF. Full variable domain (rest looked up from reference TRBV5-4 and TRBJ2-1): ETGVTQSPTHLIKTRGQQVTLRCSSQSGHNTVSWYQQALGQGPQFIFQYYREEENGRGNFPPRFSGLQFPNYSSELNVNALELDDSALYLCASSLDGERYNEQFFGPGTRLTVL.

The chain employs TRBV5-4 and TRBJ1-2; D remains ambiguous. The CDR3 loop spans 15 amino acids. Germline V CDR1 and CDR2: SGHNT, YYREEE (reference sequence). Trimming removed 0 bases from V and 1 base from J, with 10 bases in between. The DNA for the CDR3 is TGTGCCAGCAGCTTGGATTATCTGATTAACTATGGCTACACCTTC. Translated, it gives CASSLDYLINYGYTF.

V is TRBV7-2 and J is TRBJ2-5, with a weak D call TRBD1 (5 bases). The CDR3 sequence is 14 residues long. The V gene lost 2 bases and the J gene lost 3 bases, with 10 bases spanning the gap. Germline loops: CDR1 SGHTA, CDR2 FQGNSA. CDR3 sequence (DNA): TGTGCCAGCAGCTTAACTATAGGGGAAGAGACCCAGTACTTC. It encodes CASSLTIGEETQYF.

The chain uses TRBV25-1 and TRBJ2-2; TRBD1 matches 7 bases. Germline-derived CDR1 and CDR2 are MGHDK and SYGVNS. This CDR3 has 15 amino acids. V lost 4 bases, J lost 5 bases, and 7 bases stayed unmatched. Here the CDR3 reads CASSGSQGETGELFF. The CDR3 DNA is TGTGCCAGCAGTGGGAGTCAGGGGGAAACCGGGGAGCTGTTTTTT.

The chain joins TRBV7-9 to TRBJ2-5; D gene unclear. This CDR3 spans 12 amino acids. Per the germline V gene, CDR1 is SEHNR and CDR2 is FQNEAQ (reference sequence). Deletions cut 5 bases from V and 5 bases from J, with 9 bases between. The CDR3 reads CASSPTAETQYF. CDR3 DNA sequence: TGTGCCAGCAGCCCAACCGCGGAGACCCAGTACTTC.